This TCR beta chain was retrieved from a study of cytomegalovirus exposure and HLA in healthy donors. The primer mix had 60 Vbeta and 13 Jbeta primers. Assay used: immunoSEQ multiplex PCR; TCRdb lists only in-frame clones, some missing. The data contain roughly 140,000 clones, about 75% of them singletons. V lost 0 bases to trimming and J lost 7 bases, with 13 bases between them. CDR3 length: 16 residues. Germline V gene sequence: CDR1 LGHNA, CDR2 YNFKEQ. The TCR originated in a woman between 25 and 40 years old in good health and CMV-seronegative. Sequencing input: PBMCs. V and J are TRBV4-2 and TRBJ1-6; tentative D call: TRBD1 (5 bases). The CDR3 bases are TGTGCCAGCAGCCAAGATCCTCGCGGGGCAAATTCACCCCTCCACTTT. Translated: CASSQDPRGANSPLHF.